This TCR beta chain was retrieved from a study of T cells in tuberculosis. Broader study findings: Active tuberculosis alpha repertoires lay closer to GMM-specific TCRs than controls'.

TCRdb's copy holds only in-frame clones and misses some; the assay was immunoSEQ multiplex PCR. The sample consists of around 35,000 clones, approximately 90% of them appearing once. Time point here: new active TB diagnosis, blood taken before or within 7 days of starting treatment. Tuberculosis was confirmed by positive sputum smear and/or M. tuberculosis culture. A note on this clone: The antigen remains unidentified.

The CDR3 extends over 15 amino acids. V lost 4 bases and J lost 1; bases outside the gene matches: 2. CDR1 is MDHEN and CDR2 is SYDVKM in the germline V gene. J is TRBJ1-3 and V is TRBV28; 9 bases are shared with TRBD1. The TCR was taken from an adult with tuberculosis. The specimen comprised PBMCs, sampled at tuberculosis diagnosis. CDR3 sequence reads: CASSSGTGSGNTIYF. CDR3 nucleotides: TGTGCCAGCAGTTCCGGGACAGGGTCTGGAAACACCATATATTTT.